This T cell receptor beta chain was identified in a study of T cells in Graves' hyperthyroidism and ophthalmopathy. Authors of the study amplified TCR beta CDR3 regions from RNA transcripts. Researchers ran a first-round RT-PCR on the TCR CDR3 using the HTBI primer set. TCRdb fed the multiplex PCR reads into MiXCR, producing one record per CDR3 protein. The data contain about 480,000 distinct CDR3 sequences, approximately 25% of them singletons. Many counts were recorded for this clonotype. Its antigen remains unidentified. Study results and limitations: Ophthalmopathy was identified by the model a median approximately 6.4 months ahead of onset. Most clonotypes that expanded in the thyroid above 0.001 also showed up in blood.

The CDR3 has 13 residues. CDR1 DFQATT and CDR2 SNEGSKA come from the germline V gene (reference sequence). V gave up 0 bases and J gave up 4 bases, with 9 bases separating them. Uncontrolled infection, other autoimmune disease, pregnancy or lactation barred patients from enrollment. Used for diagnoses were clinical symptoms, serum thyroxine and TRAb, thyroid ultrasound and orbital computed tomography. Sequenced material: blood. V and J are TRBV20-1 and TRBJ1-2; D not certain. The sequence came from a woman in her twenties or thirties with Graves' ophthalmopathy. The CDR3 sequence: CSARDLSGYGYTF. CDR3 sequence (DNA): TGCAGTGCTAGAGATTTGTCGGGCTATGGCTACACCTTC.